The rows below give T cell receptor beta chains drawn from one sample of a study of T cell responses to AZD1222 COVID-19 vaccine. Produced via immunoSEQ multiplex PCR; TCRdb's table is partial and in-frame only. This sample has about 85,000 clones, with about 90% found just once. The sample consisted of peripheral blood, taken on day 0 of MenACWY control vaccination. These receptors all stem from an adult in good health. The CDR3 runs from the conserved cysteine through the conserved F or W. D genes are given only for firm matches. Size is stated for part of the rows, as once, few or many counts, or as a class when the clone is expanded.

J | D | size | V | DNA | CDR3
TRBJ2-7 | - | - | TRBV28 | TGTGCCAGCAGTTTACCGGACAAACACGAGCAGTACTTC | CASSLPDKHEQYF
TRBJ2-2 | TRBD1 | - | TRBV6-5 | TGTGCCACCTGGACAGGGAGCACCGGGGAGCTGTTTTTT | CATWTGSTGELFF
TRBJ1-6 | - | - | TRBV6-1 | TGTGCCAGCAGTCAAGGGCCAAGCTCCTATAATTCACCCCTCCACTTT | CASSQGPSSYNSPLHF
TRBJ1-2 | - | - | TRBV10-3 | TGTGCCATCAGGATACAGGGATCTGGCTACACCTTC | CAIRIQGSGYTF
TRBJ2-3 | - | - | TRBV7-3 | TGTGCCAGCAGCTCCAGCCCAGGGGTGAGCACAGATACGCAGTATTTT | CASSSSPGVSTDTQYF
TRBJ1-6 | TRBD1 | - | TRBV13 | TGTGCCAGCAGCTTAGAGGGATCGGCAGGGGGACTTAATTCACCCCTCCACTTT | CASSLEGSAGGLNSPLHF
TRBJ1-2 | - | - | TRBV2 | TGTGCCAGCAGGGTATCCGACAGGAGTGCAGAAGGCTACACCTTC | CASRVSDRSAEGYTF
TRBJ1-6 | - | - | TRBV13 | TGTGCCAGCAGCTGGACAGTCCAGAAGGGACTGAATAATTCACCCCTCCACTTT | CASSWTVQKGLNNSPLHF
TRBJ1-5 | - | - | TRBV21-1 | TGTGCCAGCAGCAATCAACAGAGCAATCAGCCCCAGCATTTT | CASSNQQSNQPQHF
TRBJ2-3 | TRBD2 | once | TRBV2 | TGTGCCAGCAGTGACGGGGGGTACAGCACAGATACGCAGTATTTT | CASSDGGYSTDTQYF
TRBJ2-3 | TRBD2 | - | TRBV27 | TGTGCCAGCAGACCAACCTCCCTAGCGGGGGTTTATACGCAGTATTTT | CASRPTSLAGVYTQYF
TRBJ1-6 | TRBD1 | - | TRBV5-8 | TGTGCCAGCAGCCTGGACGGGACAGACATATCACCCCTCCACTTT | CASSLDGTDISPLHF
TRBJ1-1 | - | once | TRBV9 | TGTGCCAGCAGCGCCCTGGGAGGGATCGGAACTGAAGCTTTCTTT | CASSALGGIGTEAFF
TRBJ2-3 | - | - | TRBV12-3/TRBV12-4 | TGTGCCAGCAGTCCTAGGGATACGCAGTATTTT | CASSPRDTQYF
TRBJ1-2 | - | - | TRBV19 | TGTGCCAGTAGTATGTCAGGTGACTATGGCTACACCTTC | CASSMSGDYGYTF
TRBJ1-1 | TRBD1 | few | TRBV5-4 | TGTGCCAGCAGCGTCAGGGGGATAGGCACTGAAGCTTTCTTT | CASSVRGIGTEAFF
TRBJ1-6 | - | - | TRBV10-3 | TGTGCCATCAGTGACAGGGAAGATTCACCCCTCCACTTT | CAISDREDSPLHF
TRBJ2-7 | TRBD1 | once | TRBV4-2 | TGTGCCAGCAGCCAAGTCGACAGGGCCTACGAGCAGTACTTC | CASSQVDRAYEQYF
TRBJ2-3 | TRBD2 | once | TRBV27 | TGTGCCAGCAGCCACAGATCGACTAGCGGGGGCACAGATACGCAGTATTTT | CASSHRSTSGGTDTQYF
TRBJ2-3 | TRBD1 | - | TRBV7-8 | TGTGCCAGCAGCGCCGGGACAGGGTATACGCAGTATTTT | CASSAGTGYTQYF
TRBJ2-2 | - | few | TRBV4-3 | TGCGCCAGCAGCCAAGAACCCTCCCTTTTTAGCAGCGGGGAGCTGTTTTTT | CASSQEPSLFSSGELFF
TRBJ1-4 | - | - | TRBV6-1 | TGTGCCAGCAGTGACGGGACTCCGGACGAAAAACTGTTTTTT | CASSDGTPDEKLFF
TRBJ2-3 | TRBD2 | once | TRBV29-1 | TGCAGCGTTGAAGGGTGGGAGCGGGGGTTAGATACGCAGTATTTT | CSVEGWERGLDTQYF
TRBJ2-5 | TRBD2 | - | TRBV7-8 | TGTGCCAGCAGGTTCCTAGCGGGCGACCAAGAGACCCAGTACTTC | CASRFLAGDQETQYF